The 29 T cell receptor beta chains reported below all come from one sample, sequenced in a study of OX40 agonist ivuxolimab in advanced cancers. Sequencing was performed with immunoSEQ multiplex PCR; in TCRdb, only in-frame clones are kept and a portion is missing. The sample lists about 58,000 clones, about 89% occurring once. The specimen comprised CD4+ or CD8+ T cells sorted from blood, sampled in a trial of the OX40 agonist ivuxolimab. All receptors derive from an adult with an advanced solid tumor such as melanoma, head and neck, liver or kidney cancer.

The CDR3 sequence is CASIQSVRSDTQYF. The CDR3 bases are TGTGCCAGCATCCAGTCTGTCCGTTCGGATACGCAGTATTTT. J is TRBJ2-3 and V is TRBV6-5; the D is unclear. Trimming stripped 7 bases from V and 6 bases from J, with 17 bases between. The length of the CDR3 is 14 residues. Germline-derived CDR1 and CDR2 are MNHEY and SVGAGI.

The J gene is TRBJ1-1, the V gene TRBV7-2; maybe TRBD1 (5 bases). The CDR3 extends over 15 amino acids. Germline V gene lookup returns CDR1 SGHTA and CDR2 FQGNSA. V shed 1 base and J shed 1 base, with 10 bases lying between them. The CDR3 spells CASSLVMGQNTEAFF. CDR3 DNA: TGTGCCAGCAGCTTAGTAATGGGGCAGAACACTGAAGCTTTCTTT.

This sequence joins TRBV5-5 and TRBJ2-3; D unresolved. This CDR3 is built from 15 residues. CDR1 and CDR2 (germline): SGHKS, YYEKEE (reference sequence). V gave up 2 bases and J gave up 0 bases, with 10 bases separating them. CDR3 sequence (DNA): TGTGCCAGCAGCTTAGCTGGGCGTAGCACAGATACGCAGTATTTT. It specifies CASSLAGRSTDTQYF.

V usage is TRBV11-2 and J usage is TRBJ2-2, with a weak D call TRBD2 (6 bases). The V and J ends lost 1 base and 6 bases respectively, with 15 bases between them. This CDR3 is built from 16 residues. Germline CDR1 reads SGHAT; CDR2 reads FQNNGV. The CDR3 nucleotides read TGTGCCAGCAGCTTAGGGCTCGGGAGTAATGCCGGGGAGCTGTTTTTT. It codes for CASSLGLGSNAGELFF.

CDR3 coding DNA: TGTGCCAGCAGTTCCCGAGGTAGCGGGGACTACGAGCAGTACTTC. Its protein is CASSSRGSGDYEQYF. The chain combines TRBV28 with TRBJ2-7; 8 bases are shared with TRBD2. The junction had 8 bases not matched to a gene; V was cut back by 4 bases and J by 3 bases. Germline V gene sequence: CDR1 MDHEN, CDR2 SYDVKM. The CDR3 is 15 residues long.

This chain links TRBV5-5 with TRBJ2-3, with 7 nucleotides matching TRBD2. This CDR3 has 16 residues. Germline lookup yields CDR1 SGHKS and CDR2 YYEKEE (reference sequence). V shed 3 bases and J 6 bases; nucleotides not matched to a gene: 13. CDR3 nucleotides: TGTGCCAGCAGCTCTAGACTAGCCCCCCCCAGCGATACGCAGTATTTT. Its protein product is CASSSRLAPPSDTQYF.

This chain connects TRBV28 to TRBJ2-7, with 9 bases lining up with TRBD2. Germline trimming cut 4 bases from V and 5 bases from J; bases unmatched to any gene: 9. Germline V gene data show CDR1 as MDHEN and CDR2 as SYDVKM. The CDR3 loop spans 15 amino acids. CDR3 coding DNA: TGTGCCAGCAGTTCGGCCGGGACTAGCCCACACGAGCAGTACTTC. Protein product: CASSSAGTSPHEQYF.

The chain recombines TRBV4-1 with TRBJ1-2; 8 bases match TRBD1. The CDR3 runs 14 residues. The junction had 2 bases not matched to a gene; V was cut back by 1 base and J by 4 bases. CDR1 MGHRA and CDR2 YSYEKL come from the germline V gene. CDR3 in DNA: TGCGCCAGCAGCCAAGCAGACAGGGGCTATGGCTACACCTTC. It encodes CASSQADRGYGYTF.

The gene calls are TRBV6-6 and TRBJ2-7, with 8 nucleotides matching TRBD2. V shed 7 bases, J shed 5 bases, and the junction held 10 bases outside the gene matches. Per the germline V gene, CDR1 is MNHNY and CDR2 is SVGAGI (reference sequence). This CDR3 contains 14 residues. CDR3 sequence: CASTKTGTRNEQYF. The CDR3, as DNA: TGTGCCAGCACCAAAACCGGGACTAGGAACGAGCAGTACTTC.

The chain employs TRBV28 and TRBJ1-1, with D perhaps matching TRBD1 (6 bases). Germline CDR1 and CDR2: MDHEN and SYDVKM. The CDR3 length is 14 residues. V dropped 6 bases and J dropped 1 base, with 12 bases sitting between them. The CDR3 reads CASRKQGRNTEAFF. CDR3 DNA: TGTGCCAGCAGAAAGCAGGGGCGGAACACTGAAGCTTTCTTT.

This clone occurred a few times. V usage is TRBV28 and J usage is TRBJ1-2, with 7 bases aligning to TRBD1. The length of the CDR3 is 12 residues. The V segment lost 7 bases and the J segment 9 bases; nucleotides outside the gene matches: 8. Per the germline V gene, CDR1 is MDHEN and CDR2 is SYDVKM. The CDR3 region is CASTFQGVSYTF. DNA for the CDR3: TGTGCCAGCACCTTCCAGGGGGTTAGCTACACCTTC.

The J gene is TRBJ2-1, the V gene TRBV4-1; 10 nucleotides line up with TRBD2. The V gene's germline CDR1 is MGHRA and CDR2 YSYEKL. The CDR3 sequence is 19 residues long. Trimming removed 0 bases from V and 0 bases from J; junction bases left unmatched: 8. The CDR3 is CASSQERLAGPSSYNEQFF. As DNA, the CDR3 is TGCGCCAGCAGCCAAGAAAGACTAGCGGGCCCGAGCTCCTACAATGAGCAGTTCTTC.

This clone occurred once. The V and J genes are TRBV9 and TRBJ2-5; the D gene is possibly TRBD1 (6 bases). Germline assignment: CDR1 SGDLS and CDR2 YYNGEE. This CDR3 has 15 amino acids. Trimming took off 0 bases at V and 0 bases at J, with 9 bases between the two ends. CDR3 protein: CASSVGGRYQETQYF. The CDR3 DNA reads TGTGCCAGCAGCGTAGGGGGGCGGTACCAAGAGACCCAGTACTTC.

The chain joins TRBV4-2 to TRBJ2-1; TRBD2 matches 13 bases. The CDR3 length is 14 residues. The V gene's germline CDR1 is LGHNA and CDR2 YNFKEQ. V lost 8 bases and J lost 5; bases outside the gene matches: 3. The CDR3 region is CASLGLAGNNEQFF. CDR3 bases: TGTGCCAGCTTGGGACTAGCGGGGAACAATGAGCAGTTCTTC.

This clone was found once. V and J are TRBV11-2 and TRBJ1-4; D call uncertain. V lost 5 bases to trimming and J lost 7 bases, with 20 bases between them. Germline CDR1 reads SGHAT; CDR2 reads FQNNGV. CDR3 size: 16 residues. Here the CDR3 reads CASSPLQTGTREKLFF. The CDR3 DNA is TGTGCCAGCAGCCCACTCCAGACGGGAACCCGTGAAAAACTGTTTTTT.

This chain connects TRBV28 to TRBJ2-7; 7 nucleotides match TRBD1. With 6 bases clipped from V and 3 bases from J, the junction kept 11 bases outside the gene matches. The CDR3 totals 15 residues. Germline CDR1 reads MDHEN; CDR2 reads SYDVKM. CDR3 nucleotide sequence: TGTGCCAGCAGCGATTTAGGGGACAGCTTCTACGAGCAGTACTTC. Protein: CASSDLGDSFYEQYF.

A word on this clone: At one boundary the junction diverges from the germline segment, which might be a read error. The genes are TRBV27 and TRBJ2-1, with 11 bases that match TRBD2. The CDR3 is made up of 15 amino acids. Germline V gene data show CDR1 as MNHEY and CDR2 as SMNVEV (reference sequence). The CDR3 sequence: CASTLGTSGNNEQFF. The CDR3 nucleotides read TGTGCCAGCACTTTAGGGACTAGCGGCAACAATGAGCAGTTCTTC.

The gene calls are TRBV6-4 and TRBJ2-2; 8 positions match TRBD2. The CDR3 sequence is 14 residues long. Germline V gives CDR1 MRHNA, CDR2 SNTAGT. Losses at the gene ends were 7 bases for V and 5 bases for J; bases not matched to a gene: 6. CDR3 coding DNA: TGTGCCAGCAAGGAGCGGGAGTTGACCGGGGAGCTGTTTTTT. It encodes CASKERELTGELFF.

The rearrangement links TRBV25-1 to TRBJ2-3, with TRBD1 matching 8 bases. This CDR3 has 15 residues. Germline V gene sequence: CDR1 MGHDK, CDR2 SYGVNS. J was trimmed by 0 bases and V by 5 bases; bases with no gene match: 4. Here the CDR3 DNA reads TGTGCCAGCAGTTCGACAGGGGACAGCACAGATACGCAGTATTTT. This translates into CASSSTGDSTDTQYF. The full variable domain, rest sourced from reference TRBV25-1 and TRBJ2-3, is EADIYQTPRYLVIGTGKKITLECSQTMGHDKMYWYQQDPGMELHLIHYSYGVNSTEKGDLSSESTVSRIRTEHFPLTLESARPSHTSQYLCASSSTGDSTDTQYFGPGTRLTVL.

The rearrangement joins TRBV7-2 to TRBJ2-1; 16 bases are shared with TRBD2. CDR1 and CDR2 (germline): SGHTA, FQGNSA. V was clipped by 4 bases and J by 15 bases; unmatched bases: 12. The CDR3 spans 16 residues. CDR3 amino acids: CASSSRPGLAGGPVFF. CDR3 bases: TGTGCCAGCAGCTCGCGTCCGGGACTAGCGGGAGGGCCTGTGTTCTTC.

This chain connects TRBV7-8 to TRBJ2-1; 14 bases agree with TRBD2. Germline lookup yields CDR1 SGHVS and CDR2 FQNEAQ. This CDR3 has 15 residues. V lost 4 bases to trimming and J lost 8 bases; unmatched junction nucleotides: 4. The CDR3 DNA is TGTGCCAGCAGCTATGGGACTAGCGGGAGTGATGAGCAGTTCTTC. This codes for CASSYGTSGSDEQFF.

The chain combines TRBV25-1 with TRBJ2-3; no firm D call. Looked up from germline, CDR1 is MGHDK and CDR2 is SYGVNS. The V and J ends lost 4 bases and 1 base respectively, with 6 bases between them. The CDR3 totals 13 residues. The CDR3 loop reads CASSGLRTDTQYF. In DNA, the CDR3 is TGTGCCAGCAGTGGACTTCGCACAGATACGCAGTATTTT. Drawing the rest from reference TRBV25-1 and TRBJ2-3, the complete variable domain is EADIYQTPRYLVIGTGKKITLECSQTMGHDKMYWYQQDPGMELHLIHYSYGVNSTEKGDLSSESTVSRIRTEHFPLTLESARPSHTSQYLCASSGLRTDTQYFGPGTRLTVL.

The J gene is TRBJ1-1, the V gene TRBV6-6; perhaps TRBD1 as D (5 bases). Trimming left V 6 bases short and J 1 base short, with 6 bases between. Germline V lookup: CDR1 MNHNY, CDR2 SVGAGI (reference sequence). CDR3 length equals 12 residues. CDR3 sequence reads: CASRRGNTEAFF. The CDR3 DNA sequence: TGTGCCAGCAGGAGGGGGAACACTGAAGCTTTCTTT.

The rearrangement uses TRBV7-3 and TRBJ2-1; 9 bases align to TRBD1. The V gene end was trimmed by 5 bases and the J gene end by 1 base; junction bases not matched to a gene: 6. The germline V gene encodes CDR1 SGHTA and CDR2 FQGTGA. The CDR3 runs 16 residues. The CDR3 spells CASSPEDRGSYNEQFF. The CDR3 DNA follows: TGTGCCAGCAGCCCAGAAGACAGGGGGTCCTACAATGAGCAGTTCTTC.

The V gene is TRBV28, the J gene TRBJ2-1, with unresolved D. V was pared by 6 bases and J by 5 bases, with 14 bases between. The CDR3 has 14 residues. Looked up from germline, CDR1 is MDHEN and CDR2 is SYDVKM. The chain's CDR3 is CASSPLVLNNEQFF. The CDR3 DNA follows: TGTGCCAGCAGCCCTCTCGTTCTGAACAATGAGCAGTTCTTC.

This clone has a single count. V and J are TRBV7-9 and TRBJ2-7; 8 nucleotides line up with TRBD2. V trimming: 7 bases; J trimming: 2 bases; junction bases outside the gene matches: 10. CDR1 and CDR2 (germline): SEHNR, FQNEAQ (reference sequence). The length of the CDR3 is 15 residues. The CDR3 DNA sequence: TGTGCCAGCACCCCAGGGCGGGAGGCGGCCTACGAGCAGTACTTC. Amino acids: CASTPGREAAYEQYF.

The V and J genes are TRBV9 and TRBJ1-3; D uncertain. The CDR3 covers 14 residues. Deletions cut 0 bases from V and 4 bases from J, with 8 bases between. Germline CDR1 is SGDLS and CDR2 is YYNGEE. This chain's CDR3 is CASSVGGEGNTIYF. In DNA, the CDR3 is TGTGCCAGCAGCGTAGGGGGAGAAGGAAACACCATATATTTT.

The chain's CDR3 is CASSRTSGRQNEQFF. The DNA of the CDR3 is TGTGCCAGTAGTCGGACTAGCGGGAGACAGAATGAGCAGTTCTTC. V is TRBV19 and J is TRBJ2-1; 13 bases match TRBD2. The germline CDR1 and CDR2 sequences are LNHDA and SQIVND (reference sequence). CDR3 length: 15 residues. V gave up 5 bases and J gave up 7 bases; unmatched junction bases: 5.

The V gene is TRBV2, the J gene TRBJ1-2; 7 bases fit TRBD1. The CDR3 loop spans 14 amino acids. Germline loops: CDR1 SNHLY, CDR2 FYNNEI. V lost 11 bases to trimming and J lost 4 bases; unmatched junction nucleotides: 13. The CDR3 bases are TGTGCCGCGAAGCCAGGGGGATTTGGCTATGGCTACACCTTC. It encodes CAAKPGGFGYGYTF. The full variable domain, in which reference TRBV2 and TRBJ1-2 provide the parts outside the CDR3, is EPEVTQTPSHQVTQMGQEVILRCVPISNHLYFYWYRQILGQKVEFLVSFYNNEISEKSEIFDDQFSVERPDGSNFTLKIRSTKLEDSAMYFCAAKPGGFGYGYTFGSGTRLTVV.